This T cell receptor beta chain is drawn from a study of immune cell composition in non-small cell lung cancer. Regarding the study as a whole: Dominant in vivo tumour-associated clones were not shown to share tumour-reactive sequences.

With 3 bases clipped from V and 0 bases from J, the junction kept 16 bases outside the gene matches. Germline V gene lookup returns CDR1 WNHNN and CDR2 SYGVQD (reference sequence). The CDR3 length is 19 residues. About this clone: Its antigen is undetermined.

Normal lung sampling was at least 3 cm from the tumour, as distant as possible. Here immunoSEQ multiplex PCR was the method, and the copy in TCRdb shows in-frame clones only, minus some. The sample shows approximately 1,000 clones, 60% to 75% of them seen only once. The sequenced sample was non-adjacent lung tissue. The sequence came from a human donor with non-small cell lung cancer. The rearrangement joins TRBV10-1 to TRBJ2-5; 7 nucleotides agree with TRBD2. CDR3 sequence reads: CASSESSRGLAGDQETQYF. The CDR3 DNA is TGCGCCAGCAGTGAATCGTCAAGGGGCCTGGCGGGGGACCAAGAGACCCAGTACTTC.